The next 30 T cell receptor beta chains were all read from a single sample in a study of radiotherapy plus CTLA-4 blockade in lung cancer. The repertoire was sequenced with immunoSEQ multiplex PCR; TCRdb's copy has only in-frame clones and lacks some. The data hold tens of thousands of clones, with about 86% observed a single time. The sequencing used peripheral blood, collected from a patient treated with radiotherapy plus ipilimumab. The source of these receptors is a human donor with non-small cell lung cancer who had a partial response to radiotherapy plus ipilimumab.

The V call is TRBV28, the J call TRBJ1-5; D ambiguous. CDR3 length equals 14 residues. Germline-derived CDR1 and CDR2 are MDHEN and SYDVKM. Trimming left V 2 bases short and J 4 bases short, with 9 bases between. CDR3: CASSLKRLNQPQHF. CDR3 coding DNA: TGTGCCAGCAGTTTAAAGCGGCTGAATCAGCCCCAGCATTTT.

V gene TRBV4-1 combines with J gene TRBJ1-2; tentatively, D is TRBD1 (6 bases). This CDR3 comprises 13 residues. The V and J ends lost 2 bases and 8 bases respectively, with 12 bases between them. CDR1 is MGHRA, CDR2 YSYEKL, per germline. The CDR3 DNA reads as TGCGCCAGCAGCCAAACAGGGTATGAGGGCTACACCTTC. This gives the protein CASSQTGYEGYTF.

The chain couples TRBV19 to TRBJ2-7, with a weak D call TRBD2 (6 bases). The CDR3 contains 15 residues. V was clipped by 6 bases and J by 5 bases, with 20 bases between them. Per the germline V gene, CDR1 is LNHDA and CDR2 is SQIVND (reference sequence). CDR3 sequence: CASSKTSRGFNEQYF. CDR3 coding DNA: TGTGCCAGTAGCAAAACCAGTCGGGGGTTTAACGAGCAGTACTTC.

The rearrangement joins TRBV5-1 to TRBJ2-1; maybe TRBD2 (6 bases). Trimming took off 0 bases at V and 2 bases at J, with 9 bases between the two ends. CDR3 length: 15 amino acids. In germline, CDR1 is SGHRS, CDR2 YFSETQ. CDR3 in DNA: TGCGCCAGCAGCTTGGGGGGGGTACCCTACAATGAGCAGTTCTTC. As protein: CASSLGGVPYNEQFF.

This chain uses TRBV7-8 with TRBJ2-3; D is perhaps TRBD2 (6 bases). The V end was cut by 5 bases, the J end by 3 bases, with 12 bases between. The CDR3 sequence is 14 residues long. CDR1 is SGHVS and CDR2 is FQNEAQ in the germline V gene. The CDR3 DNA reads as TGTGCCAGCAGCCTACGACTAGAAACAGATACGCAGTATTTT. It codes for CASSLRLETDTQYF.

This clone appeared a few times. The V gene is TRBV19, the J gene TRBJ2-5; D possibly corresponds to TRBD2 (6 bases). Germline-derived CDR1 and CDR2 are LNHDA and SQIVND (reference sequence). V lost 5 bases and J lost 5, with 12 bases in between. The length of the CDR3 is 13 residues. This CDR3 is CASSLGLLETQYF. The CDR3 bases are TGTGCCAGTAGTCTGGGACTGTTGGAGACCCAGTACTTC.

CDR3: CASSRRGKQGDISNQPQHF. CDR3 nucleotide sequence: TGTGCCAGCAGCCGAAGGGGAAAACAGGGGGACATTAGCAATCAGCCCCAGCATTTT. V and J are TRBV5-8 and TRBJ1-5; 8 bases agree with TRBD1. The CDR3 contains 19 residues. Losses at the gene ends were 4 bases for V and 0 bases for J; bases not matched to a gene: 15. The germline V gene encodes CDR1 SGHTS and CDR2 YDEGEE.

The chain employs TRBV4-3 and TRBJ2-1, with TRBD2 matching 8 bases. This CDR3 is built from 15 residues. J was trimmed by 4 bases and V by 1 base; bases with no gene match: 3. CDR1 and CDR2 from the germline V gene are LGHNA and YSLEER. The CDR3 loop reads CASSQALAGYNEQFF. The CDR3 bases are TGCGCCAGCAGCCAAGCGTTAGCGGGATACAATGAGCAGTTCTTC.

This clone was seen a handful of times. The chain joins TRBV15 to TRBJ1-1; no firm D call. V lost 8 bases to trimming and J lost 0 bases, with 19 bases between them. There are 16 residues in the CDR3. Germline CDR1 LNHNV, CDR2 YYDKDF (reference sequence). CDR3: CATCRFPTYMNTEAFF. Written as DNA, the CDR3 is TGTGCCACCTGCCGTTTCCCCACTTATATGAACACTGAAGCTTTCTTT.

This chain links TRBV28 with TRBJ1-1, with 8 positions matching TRBD1. V lost 2 bases, J lost 8 bases, and 4 bases stayed unmatched. The CDR3 spans 13 residues. Germline CDR1 and CDR2: MDHEN and SYDVKM. CDR3 in DNA: TGTGCCAGCAGTTTAGGGGACAGGCCAGAAGCTTTCTTT. Its translation is CASSLGDRPEAFF. The full variable domain, in which reference TRBV28 and TRBJ1-1 provide the parts outside the CDR3, is DVKVTQSSRYLVKRTGEKVFLECVQDMDHENMFWYRQDPGLGLRLIYFSYDVKMKEKGDIPEGYSVSREKKERFSLILESASTNQTSMYLCASSLGDRPEAFFGQGTRLTVV.

With regard to this clone: Distinct nucleotide sequences in the sample also encode this CDR3. The chain employs TRBV7-2 and TRBJ2-7, with D tentatively TRBD2 (5 bases). The CDR3 sequence is 18 residues long. Germline lookup yields CDR1 SGHTA and CDR2 FQGNSA. V lost 5 bases, J lost 4 bases, and 27 bases lay in between. For the CDR3, the DNA is TGTGCCAGCAGCCTAACCCCCAGAGGGCCCTCCCAGGCTTACGAGCAGTACGTC. This gives the protein CASSLTPRGPSQAYEQYV.

The genes are TRBV6-5 and TRBJ1-6; D is unclear. CDR1 is MNHEY and CDR2 is SVGAGI in the germline V gene. V shed 10 bases and J shed 6 bases, with 10 bases lying between them. CDR3 length equals 12 residues. Here the CDR3 reads CATRQINSPLHF. CDR3 nucleotides: TGTGCCACACGACAAATTAATTCACCCCTCCACTTT.

The chain joins TRBV11-2 to TRBJ2-7; 7 bases are a match to TRBD1. The CDR3 extends over 16 amino acids. V shed 5 bases and J 3 bases; nucleotides not matched to a gene: 13. In germline, CDR1 is SGHAT, CDR2 FQNNGV. The CDR3 is CASSQNPGQWGYEQYF. CDR3 nucleotides: TGTGCCAGCAGCCAAAATCCGGGACAGTGGGGCTACGAGCAGTACTTC.

V is TRBV5-1 and J is TRBJ2-2; the D gene is possibly TRBD2 (5 bases). CDR3 size: 15 residues. The germline gives CDR1 SGHRS, CDR2 YFSETQ. V lost 0 bases, J lost 4 bases, and 10 bases lay in between. CDR3 protein: CASSLAEAGTGELFF. CDR3 sequence (DNA): TGCGCCAGCAGCTTGGCGGAGGCGGGCACCGGGGAGCTGTTTTTT.

The chain has TRBV9 and TRBJ2-6, with D perhaps matching TRBD1 (5 bases). CDR3 length: 17 residues. Germline V lookup: CDR1 SGDLS, CDR2 YYNGEE. V gave up 0 bases and J gave up 0 bases, with 10 bases separating them. For the CDR3, the DNA is TGTGCCAGCAGCGTAGTGGGCGACAGCTCTGGGGCCAACGTCCTGACTTTC. Translated: CASSVVGDSSGANVLTF.

The chain employs TRBV28 and TRBJ1-1; possibly TRBD1 for D (5 bases). V gave up 5 bases and J gave up 0 bases, with 13 bases separating them. The germline gives CDR1 MDHEN, CDR2 SYDVKM. This CDR3 has 15 residues. The CDR3 region has the DNA TGTGCCAGCAGTCCCGGGGGACGGTTGAACACTGAAGCTTTCTTT. Its translation is CASSPGGRLNTEAFF.

The V and J genes are TRBV2 and TRBJ2-7; D is perhaps TRBD1 (6 bases). CDR3 size: 12 residues. Trimming shortened V by 5 bases and J by 5 bases, and 10 bases separated the two germline ends. The germline V gene has CDR1 SNHLY and CDR2 FYNNEI. The CDR3 spells CASSLRGNEQYF. The DNA of the CDR3 is TGTGCCAGCAGTCTAAGGGGGAACGAGCAGTACTTC.

The chain uses TRBV28 and TRBJ1-5, with D possibly being TRBD1 (6 bases). Per the germline V gene, CDR1 is MDHEN and CDR2 is SYDVKM. V shed 5 bases and J shed 4 bases, with 18 bases lying between them. The CDR3 has 16 residues. The CDR3 protein is CASSPPGGQLNQPQHF. In DNA form, the CDR3 reads TGTGCCAGCAGTCCCCCGGGCGGACAGTTGAATCAGCCCCAGCATTTT.

V is TRBV28 and J is TRBJ1-2; TRBD1 aligns across 7 bases. This CDR3 comprises 15 residues. Trimming cost V 4 bases and J 6 bases; bases outside gene matches: 11. Germline assignment: CDR1 MDHEN and CDR2 SYDVKM. The CDR3 region has the DNA TGTGCCAGCAGTTCCTCTTTGGGACAGCTAAATGGCTACACCTTC. Translation gives CASSSSLGQLNGYTF.

This chain joins TRBV4-1 and TRBJ1-2; no firm D call. The CDR3 has 13 amino acids. Trimming left V 0 bases short and J 8 bases short, with 10 bases between. CDR1 and CDR2 (germline): MGHRA, YSYEKL. The CDR3 sequence: CASSQDSSGGYTF. The CDR3 DNA is TGCGCCAGCAGCCAAGACAGCTCCGGGGGCTACACCTTC.

J is TRBJ2-5 and V is TRBV6-1; possibly TRBD2 for D (6 bases). From germline, CDR1 is MNHNS and CDR2 SASEGT. This CDR3 has 13 residues. V lost 5 bases and J 3 bases, leaving 10 bases between the germline ends. The CDR3 loop is CASSWGLKETQYF. In DNA form, the CDR3 reads TGTGCCAGCAGTTGGGGACTCAAAGAGACCCAGTACTTC.

This clone was counted a single time. CDR3 sequence (DNA): TGTGCCAGCAGCGCCGGGACAGACAGTAATCAGCCCCAGCATTTT. This sequence encodes CASSAGTDSNQPQHF. V is TRBV6-1 and J is TRBJ1-5; 7 bases map to TRBD1. Germline assignment: CDR1 MNHNS and CDR2 SASEGT. CDR3 length: 15 residues. J lost 4 bases, V lost 6 bases, and 9 bases had no gene match.

The chain uses TRBV27 and TRBJ2-1, with D tentatively TRBD2 (6 bases). Looked up from germline, CDR1 is MNHEY and CDR2 is SMNVEV (reference sequence). The CDR3 covers 16 residues. V was shortened by 5 bases and J by 4 bases, with 18 bases between the two germline ends. CDR3 residues: CASSPSSGEEYNEQFF. CDR3 DNA: TGTGCCAGCAGTCCCAGTTCGGGGGAGGAGTACAATGAGCAGTTCTTC.

DNA of the CDR3: TGCGCCAGCAGCCCCTGGGGGGAGGGCCACAATGAGCAGTTCTTC. Its translation is CASSPWGEGHNEQFF. V gene TRBV5-1 combines with J gene TRBJ2-1; 7 bases agree with TRBD2. CDR3 length: 15 amino acids. The trim removed 4 bases at V and 5 bases at J, leaving 9 bases unmatched. Germline assignment: CDR1 SGHRS and CDR2 YFSETQ.

The chain links TRBV6-1 to TRBJ2-4, with 7 nucleotides matching TRBD1. This CDR3 has 17 residues. The junction had 7 bases not matched to a gene; V was cut back by 1 base and J by 1 base. The germline V gene has CDR1 MNHNS and CDR2 SASEGT. This CDR3 is CASSEGQGIGAKNIQYF. The DNA for the CDR3 is TGTGCCAGCAGTGAAGGACAGGGAATAGGGGCCAAAAACATTCAGTACTTC.

The CDR3 DNA follows: TGTGCCAGCAGCGTGGACAGGGGGCTGGAGGATACGCAGTATTTT. This encodes CASSVDRGLEDTQYF. This sequence joins TRBV5-4 and TRBJ2-3; TRBD1 matches 11 bases. Per germline, CDR1 SGHNT and CDR2 YYREEE (reference sequence). This CDR3 region has 15 residues. With 4 bases clipped from V and 6 bases from J, the junction kept 7 bases outside the gene matches.

The chain combines TRBV6-1 with TRBJ2-7; perhaps TRBD2 as D (5 bases). The ends were cut back, 2 bases at V and 6 bases at J, with 17 bases in the middle. The CDR3 covers 15 residues. CDR1 and CDR2 from the germline V gene are MNHNS and SASEGT. CDR3 loop: CASSESREYPFEQYF. DNA for the CDR3: TGTGCCAGCAGTGAATCGAGGGAGTACCCCTTCGAGCAGTACTTC.

V usage is TRBV19 and J usage is TRBJ1-2; D is perhaps TRBD1 (6 bases). Germline CDR1 and CDR2: LNHDA and SQIVND (reference sequence). CDR3 length: 13 amino acids. Trimming shortened V by 6 bases and J by 8 bases, and 16 bases separated the two germline ends. CDR3 in amino acids: CASRSGESGGYTF. The CDR3 region has the DNA TGTGCCAGTAGATCAGGGGAGAGCGGCGGCTACACCTTC.

This chain joins TRBV5-8 and TRBJ2-1; 7 positions agree with TRBD2. CDR1 is SGHTS and CDR2 is YDEGEE in the germline V gene. The CDR3 runs to 13 residues. J lost 7 bases, V lost 1 base, and 2 bases had no gene match. The CDR3 sequence: CASSLMGGNEQFF. CDR3 coding DNA: TGTGCCAGCAGCTTGATGGGAGGGAATGAGCAGTTCTTC.

This chain joins TRBV28 and TRBJ2-5, with 7 bases fitting TRBD2. From germline, CDR1 is MDHEN and CDR2 SYDVKM. J lost 11 bases, V lost 3 bases, and 12 bases had no gene match. The CDR3 has 14 residues. In DNA form, the CDR3 reads TGTGCCAGCAGTTTGTCTAGCGGAGTAGGGGAGCAGTACTTC. It specifies CASSLSSGVGEQYF.